This TCR beta chain was profiled in a study of regulatory T cells in long-lasting Graves disease. Points from the study as a whole: Repertoires from persistent disease leaned toward TRBV28, TRBJ1-2 and TRBJ2-5.

Germline values: CDR1 MGHRA, CDR2 YSYEKL. The CDR3 totals 14 residues. V was pared by 3 bases and J by 10 bases, with 8 bases of the junction left unmatched. The time point here: newly diagnosed GD, antithyroid drugs for less than 3 months. PBMCs provided the RNA from which the TCR library was made. Both iRepertoire HTBI primers and Arm-PCR of CDR3 regions were used to build the TCR beta libraries. The authors' processing: Segment identification across samples yielded some 63 TRBV and 13 to 15 TRBJ segments. TCRdb redid the calling of the multiplex PCR reads with MiXCR, one entry per CDR3 protein. These V and J calls derive from TCRdb rather than the authors' analysis. The top ten clones hold 10% to 15% of a sample with some 460,000 distinct CDR3 sequences, 15% to 20% of them seen once. At least ten counts were recorded for this clonotype. Its matching antigen is unknown. Separately, the same data were catalogued under a study of T cells in Graves' hyperthyroidism and ophthalmopathy.

This sequence was found in a middle-aged man with Graves disease. The chain links TRBV4-1 to TRBJ2-1, with TRBD1 matching 8 bases. The starting material was peripheral blood mononuclear cells (PBMCs), obtained at new diagnosis, from a patient treated with antithyroid drugs. The CDR3 spells CASSQAGTGREQFF. CDR3 sequence (DNA): TGCGCCAGCAGCCAGGCCGGGACAGGTCGGGAGCAGTTCTTC.